The next 5 T cell receptor beta chains were all read from a single sample in a study of cytomegalovirus exposure and HLA in healthy donors. In the PCR, 60 Vbeta and 13 Jbeta primers were used. The method was immunoSEQ multiplex PCR; TCRdb's version includes in-frame clones alone and lacks a portion of them. The data show about 140,000 clones, roughly 78% seen once. Sample: PBMCs. Receptor source: a man aged 30-40 years in good health.

This clone turned up a few times. The chain has TRBV2 and TRBJ1-3, with 7 bases that match TRBD1. CDR1 and CDR2 from the germline V gene are SNHLY and FYNNEI. V shed 4 bases and J 4 bases; nucleotides not matched to a gene: 1. The CDR3 is made up of 13 amino acids. The CDR3 DNA reads as TGTGCCAGCAGTGGGGACAGAGGAAACACCATATATTTT. It codes for CASSGDRGNTIYF.

The chain's CDR3 is CASSVGLAAEHEQFF. CDR3 DNA: TGTGCCAGCAGCGTAGGACTAGCTGCAGAACATGAGCAGTTCTTC. V and J are TRBV9 and TRBJ2-1; 7 bases match TRBD2. J lost 8 bases, V lost 0 bases, and 8 bases had no gene match. The CDR3 covers 15 residues. Germline V gene data show CDR1 as SGDLS and CDR2 as YYNGEE.

CDR3 sequence: CASSSDSGNTIYF. CDR3 bases: TGTGCCAGCAGCTCGGACTCGGGAAACACCATATATTTT. The chain recombines TRBV11-1 with TRBJ1-3; D is unclear. This CDR3 has 13 amino acids. CDR1 SGHAT and CDR2 FQDESV come from the germline V gene (reference sequence). Trimming left V 4 bases short and J 4 bases short, with 8 bases between.

This clone has more than one count but fewer than ten. The chain combines TRBV5-1 with TRBJ2-3, with 8 bases identical to TRBD2. The CDR3 totals 17 residues. The germline V gene has CDR1 SGHRS and CDR2 YFSETQ. The J segment lost 3 bases and the V segment lost 0 bases, leaving 9 bases of the junction unmatched. Here the CDR3 DNA reads TGCGCCAGCAGCTTGGCGGGAGGGCCCGGAGGTACAGATACGCAGTATTTT. Protein product: CASSLAGGPGGTDTQYF.

The chain has TRBV7-2 and TRBJ1-2; D may be TRBD1 (5 bases). The CDR3 consists of 14 residues. Trimming left V 5 bases short and J 7 bases short, with 17 bases between. Germline CDR1 is SGHTA and CDR2 is FQGNSA. CDR3 residues: CASSILGGISGYTF. The CDR3 DNA reads TGTGCCAGCAGCATCCTGGGGGGTATCTCTGGCTACACCTTC.